The 15 T cell receptor beta chains given below trace back to one sample, sequenced in a study of T cell responses to AZD1222 COVID-19 vaccine. The protocol was immunoSEQ multiplex PCR, while the TCRdb copy is restricted to in-frame clones and leaves out a portion. The table has tens of thousands of clones, about 85% seen once. The source was peripheral blood, collected on day 0 of AZD1222 vaccination. The receptors derive from an adult in good health.

This clone was seen more than once but under ten times. In DNA form, the CDR3 reads TGTGCCAGCAGTGAACACGACAATCAGCCCCAGCATTTT. Its protein is CASSEHDNQPQHF. The chain is built from TRBV2 and TRBJ1-5; D remains ambiguous. Germline loops: CDR1 SNHLY, CDR2 FYNNEI. The CDR3 is 13 amino acids. Trimming removed 2 bases at V and 3 bases at J, with 5 bases between.

This clone was picked up one time. CDR3 sequence reads: CATSRDLGVGEQETQYF. The CDR3 coding sequence is TGTGCCACCAGCAGAGATTTGGGGGTAGGGGAGCAAGAGACCCAGTACTTC. V gene TRBV15 combines with J gene TRBJ2-5; D tentatively fits TRBD1 or TRBD2 (5 bases each). Germline V gene lookup returns CDR1 LNHNV and CDR2 YYDKDF (reference sequence). Trimming removed 0 bases at V and 2 bases at J, with 16 bases between. The CDR3 has 17 amino acids.

V and J are TRBV14 and TRBJ1-6, with 11 bases aligning to TRBD1. This CDR3 is built from 16 residues. The J segment lost 9 bases and the V segment lost 3 bases, leaving 7 bases of the junction unmatched. In germline, CDR1 is SGHDN, CDR2 FVKESK. The CDR3 spells CASSHGQGAFASPLHF. Written as DNA, the CDR3 is TGTGCCAGCAGCCATGGACAGGGGGCTTTTGCTTCACCCCTCCACTTT.

The CDR3 loop reads CASSPGAGVGRVTQYF. The DNA of the CDR3 is TGTGCCAGCAGCCCAGGGGCAGGGGTGGGGAGGGTTACGCAGTATTTT. The rearrangement uses TRBV7-8 and TRBJ2-3, with D perhaps TRBD2 (7 bases). Germline V lookup: CDR1 SGHVS, CDR2 FQNEAQ. The ends were cut back, 5 bases at V and 8 bases at J, with 23 bases in the middle. CDR3 length equals 16 residues.

The rearrangement links TRBV6-2 or TRBV6-3 to TRBJ2-7; possibly TRBD1 or TRBD2 for D (6 bases each). V lost 4 bases to trimming and J lost 0 bases, with 10 bases between them. CDR1 and CDR2 from the germline V gene are MNHEY and SVGEGT. The CDR3 spans 14 residues. CDR3 sequence: CASSFGGGSYEQYF. In DNA form, the CDR3 reads TGTGCCAGCAGTTTTGGAGGGGGCTCCTACGAGCAGTACTTC.

The chain employs TRBV18 and TRBJ1-2; D gene unclear. Germline V gene sequence: CDR1 KGHSH, CDR2 LQKENI. The V end was cut by 2 bases, the J end by 8 bases, with 15 bases between. The CDR3 consists of 14 residues. CDR3 nucleotides: TGTGCCAGCTCACCAGCGTTAAGTGATGGGGGCTACACCTTC. This encodes CASSPALSDGGYTF.

The J gene is TRBJ2-5, the V gene TRBV5-5; D not resolved. Trimming cost V 4 bases and J 5 bases, with 6 bases left between them. The CDR3 runs to 11 residues. The germline gives CDR1 SGHKS, CDR2 YYEKEE (reference sequence). Here the CDR3 reads CASSHAETQYF. The CDR3 coding sequence is TGTGCCAGCAGCCACGCGGAGACCCAGTACTTC.

This chain joins TRBV7-8 and TRBJ2-7; 9 bases align to TRBD2. This CDR3 is built from 16 residues. Trimming took 0 bases from V and 0 from J; bases not matched to a gene: 3. Per germline, CDR1 SGHVS and CDR2 FQNEAQ. The CDR3: CASSLALAGISYEQYF. The CDR3 DNA sequence: TGTGCCAGCAGCTTAGCTCTAGCGGGGATCTCCTACGAGCAGTACTTC.

The chain links TRBV6-5 to TRBJ2-6; no clear D. This CDR3 is 14 amino acids long. Germline V gene data show CDR1 as MNHEY and CDR2 as SVGAGI. V was trimmed by 7 bases and J by 10 bases, leaving 17 bases between them. Here the CDR3 reads CASTPDRTDNVLTF. In DNA form, the CDR3 reads TGTGCCAGCACCCCCGATAGGACGGATAACGTCCTGACTTTC.

The chain is built from TRBV5-1 and TRBJ2-1; D is undetermined. The CDR3 has 15 amino acids. Germline CDR1 reads SGHRS; CDR2 reads YFSETQ. The V gene lost 4 bases and the J gene lost 9 bases, with 20 bases spanning the gap. The CDR3 sequence: CASSRVASPSSEQFF. CDR3 sequence (DNA): TGCGCCAGCAGCAGGGTCGCTTCCCCCTCGTCTGAGCAGTTCTTC.

The chain links TRBV30 to TRBJ1-1; D call uncertain. CDR3 length: 12 residues. V lost 3 bases, J lost 5 bases, and 10 bases lay in between. In germline, CDR1 is GTSNPN, CDR2 SVGIG (reference sequence). The CDR3 loop reads CAWRQTGTEAFF. CDR3 in DNA: TGTGCCTGGAGGCAGACCGGGACTGAAGCTTTCTTT.

V gene TRBV5-1 combines with J gene TRBJ1-1, with D maybe TRBD1 (6 bases). From germline, CDR1 is SGHRS and CDR2 YFSETQ. Between the trimmed V and J ends, which lost 4 bases and 5 bases, there was a span of 18 bases. The CDR3 totals 15 residues. CDR3 amino acids: CASSDPQGSGTEAFF. The CDR3 nucleotides read TGCGCCAGCAGCGACCCACAGGGATCGGGTACTGAAGCTTTCTTT.

V usage is TRBV18 and J usage is TRBJ2-3; 10 bases match TRBD1. Germline V CDR1 and CDR2: KGHSH, LQKENI. After removal of 3 bases from V and 6 bases from J, the junction contained 6 bases not matched to a gene. The CDR3 is made up of 15 amino acids. As DNA, the CDR3 is TGTGCCAGCTCACCGACAGGGGGCGCGTCGGATACGCAGTATTTT. Its protein is CASSPTGGASDTQYF.

The chain carries TRBV2 and TRBJ1-6; 7 nucleotides agree with TRBD1. With 5 bases clipped from V and 11 bases from J, the junction kept 9 bases outside the gene matches. Germline loops: CDR1 SNHLY, CDR2 FYNNEI. The CDR3 runs to 14 residues. DNA for the CDR3: TGTGCCAGCAGTACCAGACAGGGTAGGACACCCCTCCACTTT. Translating gives CASSTRQGRTPLHF.

The chain is built from TRBV5-4 and TRBJ2-2; D is possibly TRBD1 or TRBD2 (5 bases each). Trimming shortened V by 5 bases and J by 3 bases, and 17 bases separated the two germline ends. This CDR3 comprises 16 residues. The V gene's germline CDR1 is SGHNT and CDR2 YYREEE (reference sequence). CDR3 coding DNA: TGTGCCAGCAGTGTACCCTGGGGGTCTCACACCGGGGAGCTGTTTTTT. Amino acid sequence: CASSVPWGSHTGELFF.